Many counts were recorded for the clone carrying this TCR beta chain. Its antigen remains unidentified. Germline V gene data show CDR1 as SEHNR and CDR2 as FQNEAQ (reference sequence). V was shortened by 1 base and J by 8 bases, with 12 bases between the two germline ends. This CDR3 contains 15 residues. The sample is drawn from a study of T cell repertoires in cytomegalovirus infection. About the research overall: Shared public TCR beta signatures pointed to both CMV infection and a matching HLA type.

TCRdb reprocessed the reads with MiXCR, giving one entry per CDR3 protein. The sample shows approximately 76,000 distinct CDR3 sequences, about 4% of them seen only once. Study-wide findings and caveats: The study found HLA-C-restricted CMV-specific TCR beta clonotypes dominating the ex vivo response. Pooled public TCR beta family frequency picked out CMV carriers with the relevant HLA.

The chain links TRBV7-9 to TRBJ1-6; possibly TRBD1 for D (5 bases). The specimen sequenced was PBMCs. The receptor was isolated from a human donor in good health (CMV status not recorded). Some clones in this sample may be carry-over from other donors' samples. The CDR3: CASSLDGARDSPLHF. CDR3 DNA sequence: TGTGCCAGCAGCTTAGACGGGGCCCGGGATTCACCCCTCCACTTT.